This T cell receptor (beta chain) is drawn from a study of technical replicates of blood from several donors. The data were produced by immunoSEQ multiplex PCR, yet TCRdb's version contains in-frame clones alone and is incomplete. The sample has approximately 52,000 clones, roughly nine tenths seen once. There are 11 residues in the CDR3. CDR1 is DFQATT, CDR2 SNEGSKA, per germline (reference sequence). V shed 1 base and J shed 4 bases, with 4 bases lying between them. This TCR derives from a human donor in good health. Some clones in this sample may be carry-over from other donors' samples. The V call is TRBV20-1, the J call TRBJ1-2, with D unclear. The sequenced sample consisted of PBMCs. As DNA, the CDR3 is TGCAGTGCTAGAGGTATCTATGGCTACACCTTC. Protein sequence: CSARGIYGYTF.